This TCR beta chain was found in a study of T cells in Graves' hyperthyroidism and ophthalmopathy. Notes on the study in general: Before onset, by a median of 6.5 months, the model predicted ophthalmopathy.

This clonotype was detected ten times or more. Its matching antigen is unknown. Trimming took 2 bases from V and 10 from J, leaving 21 bases between them. CDR3 size: 17 residues. It was uncontrolled infection, other autoimmune disease, pregnancy or lactation that excluded patients. From RNA transcripts, TCR beta CDR3 regions were amplified. Primed by the HTBI set, a first-round RT-PCR was run on the TCR CDR3. MiXCR was run by TCRdb on the multiplex PCR reads, yielding one entry per CDR3 protein. The table lists 310,000 or so distinct CDR3 sequences, about 15% of them singletons, with less than 70% in the top ten.

This chain links TRBV12-3 or TRBV12-4 with TRBJ1-6; the D is unclear. This clonotype was obtained from a woman in her fifties or sixties with Graves' ophthalmopathy. The sample consisted of blood. The CDR3 nucleotides read TGTGCCAGCAGTTTATCCACCCCCCCAGGATTCGGGTCACCCCTCCACTTT. Its protein product is CASSLSTPPGFGSPLHF.